Listed here are 10 T cell receptor beta chains from one sample, sequenced in a study of blood T cell repertoires in COVID-19. Data came from immunoSEQ multiplex PCR; TCRdb stores just in-frame clones and leaves some out. This sample carries some 200,000 clones, approximately 80% of them seen once, and the ten largest clones take 9.5% to 15%. The sequencing input was peripheral blood. The source of these receptors is a human donor in a cohort sampled during active COVID-19.

V gene TRBV11-3 combines with J gene TRBJ1-2; D is undetermined. The germline V gene encodes CDR1 SGHNT and CDR2 YENEEA. This CDR3 region has 13 residues. Deletions cut 5 bases from V and 7 bases from J, with 14 bases between. Written as DNA, the CDR3 is TGTGCCAGCAGCCCAGGCCCTTTAGGTGGCTACACCTTC. It specifies CASSPGPLGGYTF. The whole variable domain, filled in from reference TRBV11-3 and TRBJ1-2, reads EAGVVQSPRYKIIEKKQPVAFWCNPISGHNTLYWYLQNLGQGPELLIRYENEEAVDDSQLPKDRFSAERLKGVDSTLKIQPAELGDSAVYLCASSPGPLGGYTFGSGTRLTVV.

This clone was counted between two and nine times. V gene TRBV7-2 combines with J gene TRBJ2-3, with D perhaps TRBD2 (6 bases). V dropped 5 bases and J dropped 2 bases, with 17 bases sitting between them. This CDR3 is 16 amino acids long. The germline V gene encodes CDR1 SGHTA and CDR2 FQGNSA. This CDR3 reads CASSPRTTLYTDTQYF. The CDR3 DNA is TGTGCCAGCAGCCCCCGGACTACTCTATACACAGATACGCAGTATTTT.

The chain employs TRBV6-5 and TRBJ1-2; TRBD1 matches at 8 bases. V shed 1 base, J shed 4 bases, and the junction held 2 bases outside the gene matches. This CDR3 region has 14 residues. Germline loops: CDR1 MNHEY, CDR2 SVGAGI. This CDR3 is CASSYYQGAYGYTF. CDR3 nucleotides: TGTGCCAGCAGTTACTACCAGGGGGCCTATGGCTACACCTTC.

This clone has only one observation. A much more abundant neighbour one base away suggests this may be a read error. Other nucleotide sequences from this sample produce the same CDR3. The gene calls are TRBV11-2 and TRBJ1-3, with D unresolved. This CDR3 has 13 residues. CDR1 SGHAT and CDR2 FQNNGV come from the germline V gene. Trimming removed 0 bases at V and 4 bases at J, with 4 bases between. The CDR3 spells CASSLETGNTIYF. Written as DNA, the CDR3 is TGTGCCAGCAGCTTAGAGACAGGAAACACCATATATTTT.

The chain joins TRBV7-8 to TRBJ2-3, with D perhaps TRBD1 (5 bases). The CDR3 loop spans 15 amino acids. The germline CDR1 and CDR2 sequences are SGHVS and FQNEAQ. V was pared by 4 bases and J by 6 bases, with 17 bases between. CDR3 DNA sequence: TGTGCCAGCAGCTCTACCTTCAGTCAGGGCGATACGCAGTATTTT. It encodes CASSSTFSQGDTQYF.

This chain connects TRBV15 to TRBJ2-7; 11 bases map to TRBD1. Per germline, CDR1 LNHNV and CDR2 YYDKDF (reference sequence). The CDR3 contains 19 residues. J lost 0 bases, V lost 4 bases, and 14 bases had no gene match. This CDR3 is CATSKADRGQAAASYEQYF. Written as DNA, the CDR3 is TGTGCCACCAGCAAGGCGGACAGGGGGCAGGCGGCGGCCTCCTACGAGCAGTACTTC. Full variable domain (outside the CDR3, taken from reference TRBV15 and TRBJ2-7): DAMVIQNPRYQVTQFGKPVTLSCSQTLNHNVMYWYQQKSSQAPKLLFHYYDKDFNNEADTPDNFQSRRPNTSFCFLDIRSPGLGDTAMYLCATSKADRGQAAASYEQYFGPGTRLTVT.

In DNA form, the CDR3 reads TGCGCCAGCAGACAGGGGGCGAGTGAAAAACTGTTTTTT. Protein sequence: CASRQGASEKLFF. J is TRBJ1-4 and V is TRBV5-1, with 9 positions matching TRBD1. V shed 5 bases, J shed 7 bases, and the junction held 3 bases outside the gene matches. This CDR3 comprises 13 residues. Germline CDR1 and CDR2: SGHRS and YFSETQ.

The V and J genes are TRBV11-2 and TRBJ1-5; D not certain. V lost 0 bases and J lost 4, with 4 bases in between. Germline V gives CDR1 SGHAT, CDR2 FQNNGV. The CDR3 consists of 13 residues. The CDR3 is CASSLDNNQPQHF. DNA for the CDR3: TGTGCCAGCAGCTTAGATAATAATCAGCCCCAGCATTTT.

V and J are TRBV28 and TRBJ2-7; D possibly corresponds to TRBD2 (7 bases). The V and J ends lost 5 bases and 0 bases respectively, with 17 bases between them. Germline V CDR1 and CDR2: MDHEN, SYDVKM. The CDR3 runs to 16 residues. The CDR3 protein is CASSDSGGESSYEQYF. The CDR3 DNA reads TGTGCCAGCAGTGATTCGGGGGGCGAGAGCTCCTACGAGCAGTACTTC.

The J gene is TRBJ2-2, the V gene TRBV29-1; weak D call: TRBD1 (6 bases). Germline CDR1 is SQVTM and CDR2 is ANQGSEA. The CDR3 is made up of 13 amino acids. V was shortened by 4 bases and J by 4 bases, with 10 bases between the two germline ends. CDR3 nucleotide sequence: TGCAGCGTTGGGGGGCGTCTCACCGGGGAGCTGTTTTTT. Protein sequence: CSVGGRLTGELFF.